The next 14 T cell receptor beta chains were all read from a single sample in a study of OX40 agonist ivuxolimab in advanced cancers. Produced via immunoSEQ multiplex PCR; TCRdb's table is partial and in-frame only. The sample has roughly 80,000 clones, 86% seen once. Here the sequenced sample was CD4+ or CD8+ T cells sorted from blood, taken in a trial of the OX40 agonist ivuxolimab. These receptors were collected from an adult with an advanced solid tumor such as melanoma, head and neck, liver or kidney cancer.

V usage is TRBV29-1 and J usage is TRBJ2-7; TRBD2 might be the D (8 bases). The CDR3 consists of 19 residues. V lost 6 bases and J 2 bases, leaving 32 bases between the germline ends. CDR1 and CDR2 from the germline V gene are SQVTM and ANQGSEA. DNA of the CDR3: TGCAGCGTGAGAGGCCAACAGGGGTGGGTACTAGCGGCCCCCTACGAGCAGTACTTC. Its translation: CSVRGQQGWVLAAPYEQYF.

The chain combines TRBV7-2 with TRBJ2-1; 8 bases match TRBD1. With V trimmed by 5 bases and J by 7 bases, 10 bases remained unmatched. CDR1 and CDR2 (germline): SGHTA, FQGNSA. The CDR3 sequence is 15 residues long. Here the CDR3 reads CASSPHQGARNEQFF. Here the CDR3 DNA reads TGTGCCAGCAGCCCTCATCAGGGGGCGCGAAATGAGCAGTTCTTC.

This rearrangement joins TRBV2 to TRBJ1-2; TRBD1 might be the D (5 bases). Germline loops: CDR1 SNHLY, CDR2 FYNNEI. V was pared by 8 bases and J by 0 bases, with 10 bases between. The CDR3 is made up of 13 amino acids. The CDR3 loop reads CASSEGTNYGYTF. The CDR3 nucleotides read TGTGCCAGCTCAGAGGGGACTAACTATGGCTACACCTTC.

The chain couples TRBV29-1 to TRBJ2-3; weak D call: TRBD1 (5 bases). Germline CDR1 SQVTM, CDR2 ANQGSEA. V shed 3 bases and J shed 5 bases, with 15 bases lying between them. CDR3 length: 14 amino acids. CDR3 nucleotide sequence: TGCAGCGTTGAGGAAGGGGTTTGGGGAGATACGCAGTATTTT. This gives the protein CSVEEGVWGDTQYF.

The V and J genes are TRBV5-1 and TRBJ2-2; D unclear. Germline CDR1 and CDR2: SGHRS and YFSETQ. This CDR3 has 13 amino acids. V dropped 4 bases and J dropped 4 bases, with 8 bases sitting between them. The CDR3 coding sequence is TGCGCCAGCAGCGAATTATCCACCGGGGAGCTGTTTTTT. Its translation is CASSELSTGELFF.

The genes are TRBV7-2 and TRBJ2-7; D is unclear. CDR1 is SGHTA and CDR2 is FQGNSA in the germline V gene. The CDR3 is 12 amino acids. Trimming pared 7 bases from V and 3 bases from J, leaving 10 bases between. Here the CDR3 reads CASNDRLYEQYF. The DNA of the CDR3 is TGTGCCAGCAATGACCGGCTCTACGAGCAGTACTTC.

The rearrangement links TRBV4-3 to TRBJ2-1; TRBD2 matches at 8 bases. The CDR3 length is 15 residues. Germline-derived CDR1 and CDR2 are LGHNA and YSLEER. After removal of 1 base from V and 8 bases from J, the junction contained 7 bases not matched to a gene. The CDR3 spells CASSQGSGSGDEQFF. CDR3 in DNA: TGCGCCAGCAGCCAAGGAAGCGGGAGCGGGGATGAGCAGTTCTTC.

J is TRBJ2-6 and V is TRBV5-1; D is undetermined. In germline, CDR1 is SGHRS, CDR2 YFSETQ. Trimming took off 2 bases at V and 4 bases at J, with 10 bases between the two ends. The CDR3 has 15 amino acids. The CDR3 bases are TGCGCCAGCAGCTTTGGGCACTTAGGGGCCAACGTCCTGACTTTC. The encoded protein is CASSFGHLGANVLTF.

The V and J genes are TRBV11-2 and TRBJ2-2, with D unclear. The V and J ends lost 5 bases and 6 bases respectively, with 7 bases between them. CDR1 is SGHAT, CDR2 FQNNGV, per germline. This CDR3 comprises 12 residues. CDR3 nucleotides: TGTGCCAGCAGCCTCCAGGCCGGGGAGCTGTTTTTT. The encoded protein is CASSLQAGELFF.

This chain joins TRBV7-2 and TRBJ1-1, with 7 bases fitting TRBD1. CDR1 SGHTA and CDR2 FQGNSA come from the germline V gene. The CDR3 runs 18 residues. Trimming cost V 2 bases and J 2 bases; bases outside gene matches: 14. CDR3: CASSLRGQGGVVNTEAFF. The DNA for the CDR3 is TGTGCCAGCAGCTTAAGGGGGCAGGGAGGCGTCGTAAACACTGAAGCTTTCTTT.

The V call is TRBV7-9, the J call TRBJ2-5; 7 bases agree with TRBD1. Germline CDR1 and CDR2: SEHNR and FQNEAQ (reference sequence). The CDR3 length is 14 residues. Trimming cost V 6 bases and J 5 bases; bases outside gene matches: 9. The CDR3 loop reads CASSHRQGGETQYF. The CDR3 nucleotides are TGTGCCAGCAGTCACCGACAGGGTGGGGAGACCCAGTACTTC.

The chain links TRBV15 to TRBJ1-5, with D perhaps TRBD1 (5 bases). V was trimmed by 4 bases and J by 7 bases, leaving 17 bases between them. This CDR3 region has 15 residues. The germline gives CDR1 LNHNV, CDR2 YYDKDF (reference sequence). CDR3 residues: CATSMGRSPEQPQHF. The CDR3 coding sequence is TGTGCCACCAGCATGGGACGGAGCCCCGAACAGCCCCAGCATTTT.

This chain connects TRBV6-1 to TRBJ1-2; the D is unclear. The CDR3 contains 14 residues. V was trimmed by 0 bases and J by 1 base, leaving 6 bases between them. CDR1 and CDR2 from the germline V gene are MNHNS and SASEGT. CDR3 in DNA: TGTGCCAGCAGTGAAGCGCCCAATAACTATGGCTACACCTTC. This gives the protein CASSEAPNNYGYTF.

The rearrangement uses TRBV7-2 and TRBJ2-1; 8 bases are a match to TRBD2. V was pared by 4 bases and J by 0 bases, with 5 bases of the junction left unmatched. The CDR3 consists of 16 residues. Per the germline V gene, CDR1 is SGHTA and CDR2 is FQGNSA. The CDR3: CASSSQSGSSYNEQFF. As DNA, the CDR3 is TGTGCCAGCAGCTCCCAAAGCGGGAGCTCCTACAATGAGCAGTTCTTC.